This T cell receptor (beta chain) was captured by sequencing in a study of cytomegalovirus exposure and HLA in healthy donors (dated 2017 in TCRdb). Background for the entire study: An earlier analysis of about 560 of the donors reported about 280 Gb of sequence data and around 120 million unique TCR beta sequences obtained from about 179 million T cells. Approximately 310 gigabases of sequencing data and tens of millions of unique TCR sequences were included in an early release covering roughly 600 HLA-typed donors. Among the approximately 420 genotyped donors, approximately 81% belonged to the genetic ancestry cluster associated with self-reported Caucasian donors. The aim of the study was to test whether cataloging public T cell receptors could identify signatures of past pathogen exposure. The study profiled the T cell repertoires of 500 to 800 subjects by immunosequencing and related them to cytomegalovirus serostatus. Along with the roughly 670-subject first cohort, a separate validation cohort of over 90 different subjects was used. To predict cytomegalovirus infection status, the study brought together high-throughput TCR immunosequencing, statistical association of individual TCRs with disease status, and machine learning. A later analysis re-examined previously published TCR beta repertoires from just over 650 donors and added high-resolution HLA genotyping to investigate patterns of TCR occurrence. In the later analysis, no new phenotypic data were used to find candidate immune exposures; instead, reliance was placed on TCR beta sequences and their occurrence across donors. In an earlier analysis of roughly 540 of the donors, high-throughput TCR beta sequencing was used to judge whether each TCR beta V gene segment behaved as functional or pseudogenic. Donor age, sex, ethnicity and CMV serostatus were compiled alongside the repertoire data. A later genetic analysis took genome-wide SNP genotypes for about three fifths of the 666 donors and used that subset as a discovery cohort. All discovery cohort repertoires had been generated using a single sequencing platform. Class I and class II HLA loci were covered by the typing at four-digit resolution. The number of donors typed differed by locus, with 629-630 for A, B, C, DRB1 and DQB1, roughly 520 for DQA1, 600 to 610 for DPA1, and around 430 for DPB1. A handful of DR-DQ haplotypes were handled as single units for association and clustering because linkage in the cohort was strong. Among several hundred genotyped donors of the cohort, an average of approximately 220,000 unique TCR beta nucleotide sequences was sequenced per donor, of which 15% to 20% were non-productive.

Based on the germline V gene, the CDR1 and CDR2 sequences are MDHEN and SYDVKM. V gives up 3 bases and J gives up 3 bases, and the segment between their germline ends measures 10 bases. The CDR3 starts with the cysteine, ends with the phenylalanine, and has 14 residues. CDR3 DNA is the only sequence kept; it has 42 bases, read in frame from the first base. This clone was observed once. Its antigen remains unidentified. The input lacks base qualities; no much larger clone sits a single base away. Library method: the immunoSEQ multiplex PCR assay. A mixture of 60 forward primers for TCR Vbeta segments and 13 reverse primers for TCR Jbeta segments was used in the multiplex PCR. The CDR3 region of rearranged TCR beta genes was amplified from genomic DNA with a multiplex PCR assay. The Illumina HiSeq System was used to sequence the amplified TCR beta libraries as 87-base-pair reads. Processing in the source paper ran as follows. Across the 670 or so repertoires, a later analysis counted tens of millions of unique TCR beta chains, 8.5 million to 12 million of which were shared by at least two donors. Raw reads were error-corrected and collapsed into unique sequences by a nearest-neighbor algorithm in which closely related sequences were merged to remove PCR and sequencing errors. V, D and J gene segments were assigned by aligning CDR3 sequences to IMGT reference sequences. For a sequence to be retained, a match of at least six nucleotides was required to both a V gene segment and a J gene segment. A rearrangement was called productive if the CDR3 had no stop codons and remained in frame with V and J, and every other rearrangement was called non-productive. CDR3 was defined by IMGT convention, running from the second conserved V-encoded cysteine to the conserved J-encoded phenylalanine. The earlier analysis of 500 to 750 of the donors excluded any sequence lacking an unambiguous match to a single V gene segment. In an earlier analysis of a few hundred of the donors, V segments were called functional above 56.7% productive rearrangements and were called segregating when the between-donor standard deviation exceeded 5%. To diagnose cytomegalovirus status from the catalog of TCR beta chain sequences, a statistical classification framework was built. In a later analysis, TCR nucleotide sequences were compared against IMGT/GENE-DB human TR gene sequences so that V and J genes could be assigned. The TCRdist pipeline was used in a later analysis to assign CDR3 sequences and most-parsimonious VDJ recombination scenarios. A later analysis defined each TCR beta chain by its CDR3 amino acid sequence plus V-gene family, and excluded reads lacking a unique V-gene family. A later analysis removed several hundred highly shared, low-generation-probability nucleotide sequences to deal with suspected cross-contamination and a sequencing artifact. A later analysis calculated a clonal expansion index for each public chain from normalized within-repertoire ranks of inferred template counts. Generation probabilities in a later analysis came from a VDJ recombination model fitted to out-of-frame rearrangements, and those results were checked against IGoR. In a later analysis, hypergeometric tests were used to score TCR-TCR, TCR-HLA and TCR-CMV co-occurrence, with a repertoire-size bias correction applied to TCR pairs. To estimate false discovery rates, a later analysis permuted the HLA or CMV assignments 20 times. In a later analysis, co-occurring TCRs were grouped using DBSCAN, with TCRdist sequence similarity added in when clustering inside HLA-allele-positive subsets. For co-occurrence clustering, repertoires with fewer than 30,000 or more than 120,000 public chains were excluded, along with roughly five repertoires with anomalous nucleotide sharing. As stored in TCRdb, this immuneACCESS dataset retains in-frame rearrangements with V and J assigned. A fraction of the clones does not appear; measured against another copy, unresolved V genes explain less than half of the discrepancy, and the remainder lacks a known reason. V and J calls and clone size are those listed in that table; D and trimming were worked out from the DNA. Present in this sample are about 200,000 clones, 65% to 85% of which were seen just once. The ten largest make up roughly 1.5% of the sample.

The cohort was made up of 500 to 800 healthy bone marrow donors. All cohort members were sampled while nominally healthy, although unrecorded immune exposures were likely present. The donor tested CMV seronegative and was one of the 352 seronegative cohort members. Every donor gave a peripheral blood sample, and the peripheral blood mononuclear cells from that sample were used for TCR beta sequencing. Genomic DNA extraction from the blood cell samples was performed with the Qiagen DNeasy Blood Extraction Kit. What the authors observed across the whole study: According to a later analysis, TCR association rates differed among HLA loci, with DRB1 alleles showing the most associated TCRs and HLA-C alleles showing the fewest. Linkage disequilibrium might explain the correlated functional status among segregating V segments, but an unknown experimental factor could not be excluded. The cohort was sequenced for TCR beta chains only, and without alpha or paired-chain data the features that could be detected were limited. A further reported finding was that TCR beta sequences accurately predicted the HLA-A and HLA-B alleles for most subjects in the first cohort. The authors suggested that the approach could potentially be extended to other disease states and immunological phenotypes. The earlier analysis of 450 to 700 of the donors excluded some 15 rarely observed V segments, including chromosome 9 orphons, because counts were too low. In a later analysis, several top co-occurrence clusters were reported to appear linked to parvovirus B19, influenza, CMV and Epstein-Barr virus. Because some donors lacked HLA typing at each locus, the association tests relied only on the typed subset. In an earlier analysis of over 550 of the donors, most TCR beta V segments were observed in productive rearrangements about 87% or about 30% of the time, broadly matching IMGT annotations. Some IMGT-functional V segments, including TRBV6-2 and TRBV6-3, could not be told apart with the 87-base-pair reads, so those segments were excluded. For the cohort, immune exposure information was limited to CMV serostatus. When HLA alleles, especially DR and DQ, strongly co-occurred, TCR associations were difficult to assign to individual alleles. Most TCR sequences were observed very rarely across donors, whereas some public TCRs were present in many individuals. A cluster of highly shared sequence variants was judged likely to represent a technical artifact of the sequencing pipeline. Compared with the approximately 600-donor mean, donors in an Asian-associated ancestry cluster had fewer N-insertions in productive TCRs, according to a later genetic analysis. In vitro tests confirmed that a few of the cytomegalovirus-associated TCR beta chains recognize cytomegalovirus antigens. According to a later analysis, most CMV-associated TCR beta chains appeared to be HLA-restricted, and the HLA associations seemed to be driven largely by CMV exposure. The classifier was reported to diagnose cytomegalovirus status with high specificity and sensitivity in both the original and validation cohorts. The presence/absence analyses assumed that sequencing depth was roughly uniform across donors, and that assumption may not be true. In a later genetic analysis, a missense DCLRE1C variant was associated with V-gene and J-gene trimming of TCR beta chains, and the association was replicated in an independent cohort. The study listed 170 or so TCR beta chains as associated with cytomegalovirus. A later analysis found that HLA-associated TCR beta chains were more clonally expanded and had lower generation probabilities than equally common non-associated chains. At a false discovery rate of 0.05, a later analysis linked 15,000 to 20,000 TCR beta sequences to specific HLA alleles.

The sequence is built from TRBV28 and TRBJ2-3, and possibly TRBD1, on 5 matching bases. The clonotype comes from a man aged 50 to 60 in good health and CMV-seronegative. Sequences were obtained from PBMCs. This receptor carries the CDR3 CASSLVGRTDTQYF. In nucleotides, the sequence is TGTGCCAGCAGTTTGGTGGGGCGTACAGATACGCAGTATTTT.